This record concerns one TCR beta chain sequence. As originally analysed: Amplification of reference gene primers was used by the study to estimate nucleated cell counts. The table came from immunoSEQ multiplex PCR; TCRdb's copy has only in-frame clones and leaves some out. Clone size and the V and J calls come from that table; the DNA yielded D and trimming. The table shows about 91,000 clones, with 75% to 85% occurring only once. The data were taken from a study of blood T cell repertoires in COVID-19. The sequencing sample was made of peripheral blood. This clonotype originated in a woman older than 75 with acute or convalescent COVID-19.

CDR3 in amino acids: CASSSSGWEAFF. The CDR3 bases are TGTGCCAGCAGTTCCTCCGGGTGGGAAGCTTTCTTT. The chain links TRBV12-3 or TRBV12-4 to TRBJ1-1, with no clear D. The CDR3 covers 12 residues. Trimming left V 4 bases short and J 8 bases short, with 11 bases between.